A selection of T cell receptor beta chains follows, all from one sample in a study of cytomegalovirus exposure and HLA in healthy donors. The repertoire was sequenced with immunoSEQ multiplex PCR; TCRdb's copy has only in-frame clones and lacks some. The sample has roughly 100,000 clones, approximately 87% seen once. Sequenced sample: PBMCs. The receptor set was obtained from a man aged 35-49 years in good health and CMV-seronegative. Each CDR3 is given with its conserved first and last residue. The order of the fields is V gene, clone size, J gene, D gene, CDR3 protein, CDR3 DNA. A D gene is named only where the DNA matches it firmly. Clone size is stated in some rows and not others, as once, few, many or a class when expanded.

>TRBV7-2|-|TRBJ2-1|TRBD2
CASSLRAGGSSYNEQFF
TGTGCCAGCAGCTTACGGGCGGGGGGAAGCTCCTACAATGAGCAGTTCTTC
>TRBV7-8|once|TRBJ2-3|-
CASSLRDSSTDTQYF
TGTGCCAGCAGCCTCCGGGACTCCAGCACAGATACGCAGTATTTT
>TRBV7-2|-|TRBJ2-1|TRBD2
CASSLATSANEQFF
TGTGCCAGCAGCTTAGCGACTAGCGCCAATGAGCAGTTCTTC
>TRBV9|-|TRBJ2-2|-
CASSVLAVTTGELFF
TGTGCCAGCAGCGTTTTGGCGGTCACTACCGGGGAGCTGTTTTTT
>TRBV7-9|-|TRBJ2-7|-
CASSAGQPLDEQYF
TGTGCCAGCAGCGCGGGACAGCCCCTAGACGAGCAGTACTTC
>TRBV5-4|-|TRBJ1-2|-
CASSQNTGGARGYTF
TGTGCCAGCAGCCAGAACACGGGGGGGGCACGGGGCTACACCTTC
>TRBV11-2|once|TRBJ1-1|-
CASSSEGDGNTEAFF
TGTGCCAGCAGCTCCGAGGGGGACGGTAACACTGAAGCTTTCTTT
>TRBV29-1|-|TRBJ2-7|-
CSVVEGPYEQYF
TGCAGCGTTGTGGAGGGGCCCTACGAGCAGTACTTC
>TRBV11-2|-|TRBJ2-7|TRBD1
CASSVRITGEHSYEQYF
TGTGCCAGCAGCGTACGCATTACAGGGGAACACTCCTACGAGCAGTACTTC
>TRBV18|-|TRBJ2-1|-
CASSLGTNNEQFF
TGTGCCAGCTCACTAGGGACAAACAATGAGCAGTTCTTC
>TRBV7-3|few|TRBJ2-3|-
CASSPQGGGGTTDTQYF
TGTGCCAGCAGCCCCCAAGGGGGCGGGGGGACCACAGATACGCAGTATTTT
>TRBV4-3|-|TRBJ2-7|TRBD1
CASSQDRGTYEQYF
TGCGCCAGCAGCCAGGACAGGGGTACCTACGAGCAGTACTTC
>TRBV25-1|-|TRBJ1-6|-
CASSQTGYNSPLHF
TGTGCCAGCAGCCAGACAGGTTATAATTCACCCCTCCACTTT
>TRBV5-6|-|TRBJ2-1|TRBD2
CASMERGISNEQFF
TGTGCCAGCATGGAGCGGGGGATCAGCAATGAGCAGTTCTTC
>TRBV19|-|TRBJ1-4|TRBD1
CASSETGGSAEKLFF
TGTGCCAGTAGTGAGACAGGGGGAAGTGCGGAAAAACTGTTTTTT
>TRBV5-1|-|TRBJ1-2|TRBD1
CASSLGDRANYGYTF
TGCGCCAGCAGCTTAGGGGACAGGGCTAACTATGGCTACACCTTC